Sequencing of this T cell receptor beta chain was carried out in a study of shared clonotypes between healthy human individuals. Across the study: CD4 naive cells filled three plates per donor, CD4 memory three, CD8 naive two and CD8 memory one.

Replicate PCRs run on sorted subsets employed 150 to 250 ng DNA, approximately 30,000 T cell genomes. TCRdb's copy holds only in-frame clones and misses some; the assay was immunoSEQ multiplex PCR. The data hold fewer than 1 million clones, with 90% to 97% observed a single time. Germline CDR1 and CDR2: SGDLS and YYNGEE. V gave up 3 bases and J gave up 0 bases, with 5 bases separating them. This CDR3 region has 13 residues. On this clone itself: Other nucleotide sequences from this sample produce the same CDR3.

CD45RO-negative cells were positively selected for CCR7, leaving out terminally differentiated effector memory CD45RA+ cells. The clonotype originates from a man aged 25 to 40 in good health. Input material: naive CD8+ T cells sorted from blood. The chain combines TRBV9 with TRBJ2-3; D is uncertain. CDR3 loop: CASSAHSTDTQYF. The CDR3 DNA sequence: TGTGCCAGCAGCGCACACAGCACAGATACGCAGTATTTT.